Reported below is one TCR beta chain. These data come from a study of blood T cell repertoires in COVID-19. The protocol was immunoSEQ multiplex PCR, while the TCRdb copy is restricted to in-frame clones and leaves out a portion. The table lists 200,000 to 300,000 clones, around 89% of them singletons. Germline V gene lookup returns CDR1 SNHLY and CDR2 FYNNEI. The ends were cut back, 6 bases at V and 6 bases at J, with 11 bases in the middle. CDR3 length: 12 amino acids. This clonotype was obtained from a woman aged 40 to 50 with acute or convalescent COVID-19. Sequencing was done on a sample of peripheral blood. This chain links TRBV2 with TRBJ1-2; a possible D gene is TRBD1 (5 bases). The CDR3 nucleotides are TGTGCCAGCAGACAGGAGGGAGATGGCTACACCTTC. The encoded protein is CASRQEGDGYTF.